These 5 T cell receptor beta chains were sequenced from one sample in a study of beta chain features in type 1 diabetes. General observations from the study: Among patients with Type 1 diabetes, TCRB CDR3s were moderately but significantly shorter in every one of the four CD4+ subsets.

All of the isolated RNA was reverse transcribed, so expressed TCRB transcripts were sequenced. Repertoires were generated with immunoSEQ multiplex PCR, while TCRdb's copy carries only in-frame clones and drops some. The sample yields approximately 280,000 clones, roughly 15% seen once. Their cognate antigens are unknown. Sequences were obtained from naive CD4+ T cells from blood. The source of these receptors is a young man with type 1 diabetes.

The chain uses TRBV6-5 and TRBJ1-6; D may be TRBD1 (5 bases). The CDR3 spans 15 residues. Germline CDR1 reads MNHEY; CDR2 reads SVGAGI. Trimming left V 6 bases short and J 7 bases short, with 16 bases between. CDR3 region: CASRTAVGGNSPLHF. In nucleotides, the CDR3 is TGTGCCAGCAGGACAGCTGTGGGGGGAAATTCACCCCTCCACTTT.

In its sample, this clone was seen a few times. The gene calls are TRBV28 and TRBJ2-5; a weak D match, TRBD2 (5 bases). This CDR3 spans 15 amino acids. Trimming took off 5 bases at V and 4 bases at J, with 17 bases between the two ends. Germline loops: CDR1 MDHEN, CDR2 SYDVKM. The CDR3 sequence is CASSRGYSAGETQYF. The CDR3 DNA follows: TGTGCCAGCAGTAGAGGGTACTCGGCTGGAGAGACCCAGTACTTC.

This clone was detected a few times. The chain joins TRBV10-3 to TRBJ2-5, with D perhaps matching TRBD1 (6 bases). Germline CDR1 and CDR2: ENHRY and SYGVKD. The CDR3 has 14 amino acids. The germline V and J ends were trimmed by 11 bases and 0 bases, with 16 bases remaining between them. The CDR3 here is CALSLTGNQETQYF. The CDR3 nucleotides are TGTGCCCTCTCCCTTACAGGGAACCAAGAGACCCAGTACTTC.

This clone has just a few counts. The CDR3 here is CASSPTSLEGYNEQFF. CDR3 nucleotide sequence: TGCGCCAGCAGCCCGACTAGCCTGGAGGGGTACAATGAGCAGTTCTTC. V and J are TRBV5-1 and TRBJ2-1; TRBD2 agrees at 7 bases. There are 16 residues in the CDR3. V gave up 4 bases and J gave up 4 bases; unmatched junction bases: 11. From germline, CDR1 is SGHRS and CDR2 YFSETQ. Full variable domain (remainder filled in from reference TRBV5-1 and TRBJ2-1): KAGVTQTPRYLIKTRGQQVTLSCSPISGHRSVSWYQQTPGQGLQFLFEYFSETQRNKGNFPGRFSGRQFSNSRSEMNVSTLELGDSALYLCASSPTSLEGYNEQFFGPGTRLTVL.

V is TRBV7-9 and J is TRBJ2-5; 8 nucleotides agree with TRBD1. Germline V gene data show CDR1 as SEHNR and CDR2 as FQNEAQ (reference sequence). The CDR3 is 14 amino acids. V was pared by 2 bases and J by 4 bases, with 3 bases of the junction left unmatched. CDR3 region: CASSLKGTGETQYF. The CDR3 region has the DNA TGTGCCAGCAGCTTAAAAGGGACAGGAGAGACCCAGTACTTC.